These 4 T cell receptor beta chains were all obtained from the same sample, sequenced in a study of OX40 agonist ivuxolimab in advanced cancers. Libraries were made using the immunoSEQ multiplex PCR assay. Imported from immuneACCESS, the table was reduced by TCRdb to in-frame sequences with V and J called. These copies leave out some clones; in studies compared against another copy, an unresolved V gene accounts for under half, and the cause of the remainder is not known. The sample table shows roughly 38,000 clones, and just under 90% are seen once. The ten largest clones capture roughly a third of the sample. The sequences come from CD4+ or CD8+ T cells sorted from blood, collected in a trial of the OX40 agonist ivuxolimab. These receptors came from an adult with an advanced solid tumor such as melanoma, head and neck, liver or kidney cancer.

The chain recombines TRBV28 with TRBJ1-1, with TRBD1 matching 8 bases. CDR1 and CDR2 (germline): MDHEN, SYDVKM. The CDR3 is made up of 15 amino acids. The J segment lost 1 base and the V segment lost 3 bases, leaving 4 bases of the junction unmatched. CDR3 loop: CASSFPGTGNTEAFF. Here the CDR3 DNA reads TGTGCCAGCAGTTTCCCCGGGACAGGGAACACTGAAGCTTTCTTT.

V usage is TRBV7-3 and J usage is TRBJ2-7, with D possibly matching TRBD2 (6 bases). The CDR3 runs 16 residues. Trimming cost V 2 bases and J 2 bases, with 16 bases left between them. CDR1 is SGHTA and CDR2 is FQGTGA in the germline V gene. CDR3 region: CASSLSARDEPYEQYF. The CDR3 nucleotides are TGTGCCAGCAGCTTATCAGCGCGGGACGAACCCTACGAGCAGTACTTC.

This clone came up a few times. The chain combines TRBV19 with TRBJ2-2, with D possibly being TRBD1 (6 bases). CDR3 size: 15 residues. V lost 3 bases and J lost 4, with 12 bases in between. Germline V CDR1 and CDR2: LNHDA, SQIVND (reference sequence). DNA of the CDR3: TGTGCCAGTAGTATGGGGGCCCCTCGCACCGGGGAGCTGTTTTTT. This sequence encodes CASSMGAPRTGELFF.

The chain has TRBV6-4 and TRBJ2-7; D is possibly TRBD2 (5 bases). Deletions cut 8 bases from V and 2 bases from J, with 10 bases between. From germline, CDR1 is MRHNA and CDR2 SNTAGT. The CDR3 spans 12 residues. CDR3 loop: CASGEPTYEQYF. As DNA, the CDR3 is TGTGCCAGCGGGGAGCCTACCTACGAGCAGTACTTC.